These T cell receptor beta chains were read from a single sample in a study of blood T cell repertoires in COVID-19. Profiling relied on immunoSEQ multiplex PCR, and the TCRdb table lists in-frame clones only, not all of them. This sample has roughly 230,000 clones, with approximately 89% found just once. Sequencing used peripheral blood. These receptors were collected from a woman aged 40 to 50 who had recovered from COVID-19. CDR3s include the opening cysteine and the closing phenylalanine or tryptophan. The D gene is left open where the match is weak. Clone size is given for some rows only: seen once, a few or many times, or a class if the clone is expanded.

clone_size,j_call,d_call,v_call,cdr3_nt,cdr3_aa
-,TRBJ2-3,-,TRBV24-1,TGTGCCACCAATGCAGGGGCTAGCACAGATACGCAGTATTTT,CATNAGASTDTQYF
-,TRBJ1-2,TRBD1,TRBV19,TGTGCCAGTAGTATAGATGGGGACAGGGGATTTTCAGAGCATGGCTACACCTTC,CASSIDGDRGFSEHGYTF
-,TRBJ1-5,-,TRBV12-3/TRBV12-4,TGTGCCAGCAGCCAGACTTTTAGCGTGCCCCAGCATTTT,CASSQTFSVPQHF
-,TRBJ2-5,TRBD1,TRBV18,TGTGCCAGCTCACCATTCGGGACAGGGGAGGGGACCCAGTACTTC,CASSPFGTGEGTQYF
once,TRBJ1-6,TRBD1,TRBV9,TGTGCCAGCAGCGGCCAGGGGGGCTCCTATAATTCACCCCTCCACTTT,CASSGQGGSYNSPLHF
-,TRBJ2-5,TRBD1,TRBV7-9,TGTGCCAGCAGCTTAGGCCGACAGGGAGAGACCCAGTACTTC,CASSLGRQGETQYF
-,TRBJ1-5,-,TRBV27,TGTGCCAGCAGTTTATGGGGGCGCAATCAGCCCCAGCATTTT,CASSLWGRNQPQHF
once,TRBJ1-5,-,TRBV19,TGTGCCAGTAGTGTTTTGAGTGATAGCAATCAGCCCCAGCATTTT,CASSVLSDSNQPQHF
-,TRBJ2-1,TRBD2,TRBV18,TGTGCCAGCTCACCGAGTGTGCCTAGCGGTTACAATGAGCAGTTCTTC,CASSPSVPSGYNEQFF
-,TRBJ1-6,-,TRBV7-3,TGTGCCAGCAACAAACACAGGAGCTCCTATAATTCACCCCTCCACTTT,CASNKHRSSYNSPLHF
-,TRBJ2-3,-,TRBV6-5,TGTGCCAGCAGTTACTTTAGAGTCCCGTTCACAGATACGCAGTATTTT,CASSYFRVPFTDTQYF
-,TRBJ2-1,TRBD2,TRBV11-3,TGTGCCAGCAGCCTAATAGCGGGAGTTATAAATGAGCAGTTCTTC,CASSLIAGVINEQFF
few,TRBJ2-1,TRBD1,TRBV19,TGTGCCACCGCGATTACTCGGACAGGGGGCAATGAGCAGTTCTTC,CATAITRTGGNEQFF
-,TRBJ1-1,-,TRBV7-9,TGTGCCAGCAGCTTAGTAGCGTCGGAGTACGAAGCTTTCTTT,CASSLVASEYEAFF
-,TRBJ2-1,TRBD2,TRBV9,TGTGCCAGCAGCGTCCATAGCGGGGGGCTAAAAAATGAGCAGTTCTTC,CASSVHSGGLKNEQFF
-,TRBJ2-5,-,TRBV5-5,TGTGCCAGCGCCGCGGGATATGAGACCCAGTACTTC,CASAAGYETQYF
-,TRBJ2-5,TRBD1,TRBV6-6,TGTGCCAGCAGCAACGGACAGGGTTTGGTGGAGACCCAGTACTTC,CASSNGQGLVETQYF
-,TRBJ2-3,-,TRBV7-2,TGTGCCAGCAGCTTAGGAGCCTCTAGCACAGATACGCAGTATTTT,CASSLGASSTDTQYF
-,TRBJ2-3,TRBD2,TRBV7-9,TGTGCCAGCATCCCGACTAGCGGGGGGGTGATAGATACGCAGTATTTT,CASIPTSGGVIDTQYF
-,TRBJ1-3,-,TRBV18,TGTGCCAGCTCACCAGGGGGGTCTGGAAACACCATATATTTT,CASSPGGSGNTIYF
-,TRBJ1-5,-,TRBV2,TGTGCCAGCAGTGAACAGGGGCACGGTCAGCCCCAGCATTTT,CASSEQGHGQPQHF
-,TRBJ1-2,-,TRBV12-3/TRBV12-4,TGTGCCAGCAGCTCAGCGATCTATGGCTACACCTTC,CASSSAIYGYTF
-,TRBJ1-2,TRBD1,TRBV25-1,TGTGCCAGCAGTAAACGGGACAGTTATGGCTACACCTTC,CASSKRDSYGYTF
few,TRBJ1-3,-,TRBV11-3,TGTGCCAGCAGCTTCGCAGGGAACACCATATATTTT,CASSFAGNTIYF
-,TRBJ1-1,-,TRBV2,TGTGCCAGCAACACGGGGACTGAAGCTTTCTTT,CASNTGTEAFF
few,TRBJ1-5,TRBD1,TRBV7-8,TGTGCCAGCAGCCCGTCTCAATTACAGGGGGAGAATCAGCCCCAGCATTTT,CASSPSQLQGENQPQHF
-,TRBJ1-6,-,TRBV5-4,TGTGCCAGCAGCCAGGACAGCCGCTCCTATAATTCACCCCTCCACTTT,CASSQDSRSYNSPLHF
-,TRBJ2-5,TRBD2,TRBV5-1,TGCGCCAGCAGCTTGTCCCTGGGAGGGGCAGAGACCCAGTACTTC,CASSLSLGGAETQYF
-,TRBJ2-5,TRBD2,TRBV5-4,TGTGCCAGCAGCCCGAGCGGGGGGGCGGAGACCCAGTACTTC,CASSPSGGAETQYF
-,TRBJ1-2,-,TRBV6-2/TRBV6-3,TGTGCCAGCAGTTATATAGATGGCTACACCTTC,CASSYIDGYTF
-,TRBJ1-1,-,TRBV11-2,TGTGCCAGCAGCTTAGCGGGGGGAGCTTTCTTT,CASSLAGGAFF
-,TRBJ1-1,TRBD1,TRBV7-2,TGTGCCAGCAGACTGACAGGGGTTGGGCTCCCTGAAGCTTTCTTT,CASRLTGVGLPEAFF
-,TRBJ2-5,-,TRBV7-7,TGTGCCAGCAGTCCCGGAGCCAAAGAGACCCAGTACTTC,CASSPGAKETQYF
-,TRBJ1-4,TRBD1,TRBV7-2,TGTGCCAGCAGCGTGACAGGGGCTAATGAAAAACTGTTTTTT,CASSVTGANEKLFF
-,TRBJ1-6,-,TRBV3-1/TRBV3-2,TGTGCCAGCAGCCAAAGGCGCACGGGGACACCCCTCCACTTT,CASSQRRTGTPLHF